One and the same sample provided the 9 T cell receptor beta chains below, sequenced in a study of PD-1 blockade in mismatch repair-deficient tumors. Time point noted: archival surgical resection tumor tissue. Some clones are missing from TCRdb's copy, which holds only in-frame ones; the method was immunoSEQ multiplex PCR. Among thousands of clones listed, about four fifths were seen once. Sequenced material: primary tumor tissue, taken from a patient treated with pembrolizumab. These receptors all come from an adult with mismatch repair-deficient cancer.

CDR3 region: CASSSGLAGGNIQYF. Here the CDR3 DNA reads TGTGCCAGCAGTTCGGGACTAGCGGGGGGAAACATTCAGTACTTC. The chain has TRBV27 and TRBJ2-4, with 15 bases aligning to TRBD2. This CDR3 has 15 amino acids. V was pared by 4 bases and J by 6 bases, with 1 base of the junction left unmatched. Looked up from germline, CDR1 is MNHEY and CDR2 is SMNVEV (reference sequence).

This clone came up a few times. This rearrangement joins TRBV2 to TRBJ2-5, with D hard to call. Trimming shortened V by 2 bases and J by 5 bases, and 6 bases separated the two germline ends. Looked up from germline, CDR1 is SNHLY and CDR2 is FYNNEI. This CDR3 is built from 12 residues. CDR3 loop: CASSESGETQYF. DNA of the CDR3: TGTGCCAGCAGTGAATCCGGGGAGACCCAGTACTTC.

This clone was counted a few times. V usage is TRBV9 and J usage is TRBJ2-1, with 8 bases matching TRBD1. Germline CDR1 is SGDLS and CDR2 is YYNGEE. The CDR3 runs 16 residues. V shed 0 bases, J shed 3 bases, and the junction held 5 bases outside the gene matches. The CDR3 DNA reads as TGTGCCAGCAGCGTAGTCATGGGACAGGACTACAATGAGCAGTTCTTC. This gives the protein CASSVVMGQDYNEQFF. Full variable domain (rest looked up from reference TRBV9 and TRBJ2-1): DSGVTQTPKHLITATGQRVTLRCSPRSGDLSVYWYQQSLDQGLQFLIQYYNGEERAKGNILERFSAQQFPDLHSELNLSSLELGDSALYFCASSVVMGQDYNEQFFGPGTRLTVL.

The chain recombines TRBV5-1 with TRBJ2-7, with D perhaps matching TRBD1 (5 bases). The CDR3 sequence is 13 residues long. V was trimmed by 7 bases and J by 1 base, leaving 12 bases between them. Germline V lookup: CDR1 SGHRS, CDR2 YFSETQ. CDR3 region: CASGAWGSYEQYF. The CDR3 bases are TGCGCCAGCGGGGCCTGGGGATCCTACGAGCAGTACTTC.

The chain has TRBV5-4 and TRBJ2-5, with 7 bases matching TRBD1. CDR3 length: 13 residues. J was trimmed by 5 bases and V by 0 bases; bases with no gene match: 1. The germline CDR1 and CDR2 sequences are SGHNT and YYREEE (reference sequence). The CDR3 here is CASSLEGGETQYF. The CDR3 nucleotides read TGTGCCAGCAGCTTGGAAGGGGGCGAGACCCAGTACTTC.

This chain joins TRBV28 and TRBJ1-5; the D gene is possibly TRBD1 (6 bases). The length of the CDR3 is 14 residues. Germline V gene data show CDR1 as MDHEN and CDR2 as SYDVKM. V lost 7 bases and J lost 6, with 16 bases in between. In DNA, the CDR3 is TGTGCCAGCACCACCCCCGGGGGGCCTCAGCCCCAGCATTTT. Translated: CASTTPGGPQPQHF.

V is TRBV4-1 and J is TRBJ2-3; D perhaps matches TRBD2 (6 bases). The V and J ends lost 4 bases and 5 bases respectively, with 10 bases between them. The CDR3 has 13 residues. Per the germline V gene, CDR1 is MGHRA and CDR2 is YSYEKL. CDR3 nucleotides: TGCGCCAGCAGCCCGGGACTGGAAGATACGCAGTATTTT. Amino acids: CASSPGLEDTQYF.

The chain employs TRBV28 and TRBJ1-2; TRBD1 is a possible D gene (5 bases). Trimming cost V 4 bases and J 0 bases, with 12 bases left between them. There are 15 residues in the CDR3. Germline V lookup: CDR1 MDHEN, CDR2 SYDVKM. The chain's CDR3 is CASSSAGGANYGYTF. In DNA form, the CDR3 reads TGTGCCAGCAGTTCCGCGGGGGGAGCTAACTATGGCTACACCTTC.

CDR3 region: CASSEGGGFREKLFF. CDR3 sequence (DNA): TGTGCCAGCAGTGAAGGAGGGGGCTTTCGAGAAAAACTGTTTTTT. The chain couples TRBV2 to TRBJ1-4, with 7 bases matching TRBD1. This CDR3 comprises 15 residues. Germline loops: CDR1 SNHLY, CDR2 FYNNEI. J was trimmed by 8 bases and V by 1 base; bases with no gene match: 7.